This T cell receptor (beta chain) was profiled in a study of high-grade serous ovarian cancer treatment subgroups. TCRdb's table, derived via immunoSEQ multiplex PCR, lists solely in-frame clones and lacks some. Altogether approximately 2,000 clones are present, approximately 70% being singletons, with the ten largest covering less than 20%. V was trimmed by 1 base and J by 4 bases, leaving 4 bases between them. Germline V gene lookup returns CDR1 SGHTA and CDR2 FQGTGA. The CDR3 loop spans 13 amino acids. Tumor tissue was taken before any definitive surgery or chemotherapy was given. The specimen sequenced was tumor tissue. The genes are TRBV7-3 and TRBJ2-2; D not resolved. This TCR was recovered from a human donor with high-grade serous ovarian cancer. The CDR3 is CASSLSSTGELFF. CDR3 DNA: TGTGCCAGCAGCTTAAGTTCCACCGGGGAGCTGTTTTTT. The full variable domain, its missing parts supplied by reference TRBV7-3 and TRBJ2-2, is GAGVSQTPSNKVTEKGKYVELRCDPISGHTALYWYRQSLGQGPEFLIYFQGTGAADDSGLPNDRFFAVRPEGSVSTLKIQRTERGDSAVYLCASSLSSTGELFFGEGSRLTVL.